This T cell receptor beta chain was recorded in a study of blood T cells in healthy people across ages. Whole-study results and caveats: With donor CMV status unknown, expanded clonotype changes were possibly confounded. It was the long-lived donors that had more naive CD4+ cells and higher diversity than aged donors.

A sample-barcoded 5' primer and a J-beta primer mix were used in a second PCR of about 6 to 11 cycles. TCRdb reprocessed the 5' RACE reads via MiXCR and lists one record per CDR3 protein. The sample holds roughly 1,700,000 distinct CDR3 sequences, 28% seen once. This CDR3 is 15 amino acids long. The V gene's germline CDR1 is DFQATT and CDR2 SNEGSKA (reference sequence). Between the trimmed V and J ends, which lost 2 bases and 4 bases, there was a span of 16 bases. Isolation yielded PBMCs, at least 7 million per sample, in every case. The table lists this clonotype with a count of one. Its antigen is as yet unknown.

The clonotype comes from a woman younger than 45 in good health. The V call is TRBV20-1, the J call TRBJ2-3; D assignment may be TRBD1 or TRBD2 (5 bases each). What was sequenced was blood. The CDR3 bases are TGCAGTGCTAGAAGCCGGGACCGCCGAGCAGATACGCAGTATTTT. Protein sequence: CSARSRDRRADTQYF.